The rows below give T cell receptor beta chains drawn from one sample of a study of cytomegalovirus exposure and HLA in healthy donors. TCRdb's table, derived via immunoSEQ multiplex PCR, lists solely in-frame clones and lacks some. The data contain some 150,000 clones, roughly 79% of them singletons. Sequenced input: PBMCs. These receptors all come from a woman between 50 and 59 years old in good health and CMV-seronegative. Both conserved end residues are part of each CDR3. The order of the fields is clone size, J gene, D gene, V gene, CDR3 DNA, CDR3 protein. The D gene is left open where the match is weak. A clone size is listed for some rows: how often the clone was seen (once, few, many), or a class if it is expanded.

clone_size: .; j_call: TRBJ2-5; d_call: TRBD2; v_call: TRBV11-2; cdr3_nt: TGTGCCAGCAGCTTAACGGGAGGCCAAGAGACCCAGTACTTC; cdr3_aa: CASSLTGGQETQYF
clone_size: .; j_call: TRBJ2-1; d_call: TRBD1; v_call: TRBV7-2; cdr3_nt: TGTGCCAGCAGACCAGGGGGCGCATACAATGAGCAGTTCTTC; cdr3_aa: CASRPGGAYNEQFF
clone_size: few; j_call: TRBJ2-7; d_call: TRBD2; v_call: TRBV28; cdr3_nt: TGTGCCAGCGGCATCCTGGAGGGAGGGCCGGGGGAGCAGTACTTC; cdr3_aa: CASGILEGGPGEQYF
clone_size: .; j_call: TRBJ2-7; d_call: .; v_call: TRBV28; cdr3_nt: TGTGCCAGCGTCCGGGACACTCAAGTCCACGAGCAGTACTTC; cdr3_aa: CASVRDTQVHEQYF
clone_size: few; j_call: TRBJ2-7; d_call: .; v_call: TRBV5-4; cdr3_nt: TGTGCCAGCAGCTTGGTGGGGACAGAGCAGTACTTC; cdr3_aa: CASSLVGTEQYF
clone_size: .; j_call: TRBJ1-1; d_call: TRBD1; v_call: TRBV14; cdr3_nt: TGTGCCAGCAGCCTTAGCCCAGGGGGCGCGGACACTGAAGCTTTCTTT; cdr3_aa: CASSLSPGGADTEAFF
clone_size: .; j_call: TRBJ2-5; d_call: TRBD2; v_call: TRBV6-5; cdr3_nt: TGTGCCAGCAGTTACTCCGGACTAGTCGTCCAAGAGACCCAGTACTTC; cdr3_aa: CASSYSGLVVQETQYF
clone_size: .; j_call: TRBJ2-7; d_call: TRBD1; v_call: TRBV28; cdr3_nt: TGTGCCAGCAGTCTAACCGGGACAGGCTCCTACGAGCAGTACTTC; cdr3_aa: CASSLTGTGSYEQYF
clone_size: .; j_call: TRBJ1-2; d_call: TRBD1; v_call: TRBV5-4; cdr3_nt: TGTGCCAGCAGCTGGGGGACAGGGGGCAACTATGGCTACACCTTC; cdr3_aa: CASSWGTGGNYGYTF
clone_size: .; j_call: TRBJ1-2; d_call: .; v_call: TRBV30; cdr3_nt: TGTGCCTGGAGTGTAGGGGCAGGGAAAGGCTACACCTTC; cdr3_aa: CAWSVGAGKGYTF
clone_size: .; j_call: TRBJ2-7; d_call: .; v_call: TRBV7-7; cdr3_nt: TGTGCTAGCAGCTTAACCAGGGACTACGAGCAGTACTTC; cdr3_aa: CASSLTRDYEQYF
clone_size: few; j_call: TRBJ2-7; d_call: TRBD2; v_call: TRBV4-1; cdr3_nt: TGCGCCAGCAGCCAAAGTGGACTAGCGTTCTACGAGCAGTACTTC; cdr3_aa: CASSQSGLAFYEQYF
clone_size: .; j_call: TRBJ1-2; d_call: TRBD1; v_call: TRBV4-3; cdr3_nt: TGCGCCAGCAGCCGGGCAGGGGGCGCCTATGGCTACACCTTC; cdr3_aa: CASSRAGGAYGYTF
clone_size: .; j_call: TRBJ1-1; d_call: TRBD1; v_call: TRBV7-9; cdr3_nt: TGTGCCAGCAGCTTAGCCTTCCGGACAGGGGGCATTCGGGTCACTGAAGCTTTCTTT; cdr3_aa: CASSLAFRTGGIRVTEAFF
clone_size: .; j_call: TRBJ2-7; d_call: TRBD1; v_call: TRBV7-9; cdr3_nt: TGTGCCAGCAGCTCGATCGGACAGGGTAGGACCTACGAGCAGTACTTC; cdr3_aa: CASSSIGQGRTYEQYF
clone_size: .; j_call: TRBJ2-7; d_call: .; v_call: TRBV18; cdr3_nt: TGTGCCAGCTCCGAGGGACTGATGGTCTCCTACGAGCAGTACTTC; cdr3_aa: CASSEGLMVSYEQYF
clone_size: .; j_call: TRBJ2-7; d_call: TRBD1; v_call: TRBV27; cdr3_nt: TGTGCCAGCAGTTTATTCCCGGACAGGGACGTCTACGAGCAGTACTTC; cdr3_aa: CASSLFPDRDVYEQYF